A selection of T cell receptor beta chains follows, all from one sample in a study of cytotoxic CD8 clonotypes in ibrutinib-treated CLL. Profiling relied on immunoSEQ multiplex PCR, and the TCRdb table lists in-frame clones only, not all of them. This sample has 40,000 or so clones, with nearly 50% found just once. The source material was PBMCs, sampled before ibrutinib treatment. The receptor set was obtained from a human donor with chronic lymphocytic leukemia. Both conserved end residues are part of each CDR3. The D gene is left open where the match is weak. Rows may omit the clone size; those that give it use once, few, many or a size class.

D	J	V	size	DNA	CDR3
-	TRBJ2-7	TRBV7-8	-	TGTGCCAGCAGCTTAGGACTCAGTTACGCCTCGGAGCAGTACTTC	CASSLGLSYASEQYF
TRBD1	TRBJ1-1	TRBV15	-	TGTGCCACCAGCAGAGGTCCTGGGACAGGGAGGATGAACACTGAAGCTTTCTTT	CATSRGPGTGRMNTEAFF
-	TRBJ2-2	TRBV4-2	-	TGTGCCAGCAGGGGGGGACAGTCTTACACCGGGGAGCTGTTTTTT	CASRGGQSYTGELFF
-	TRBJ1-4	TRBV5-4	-	TGTGCCAGCAGCTTGGATCAGGCAACTAATGAAAAACTGTTTTTT	CASSLDQATNEKLFF
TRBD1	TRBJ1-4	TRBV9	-	TGTGCCAGCAGCGTAGGGGGACAGGGGATGAATGAAAAACTGTTTTTT	CASSVGGQGMNEKLFF
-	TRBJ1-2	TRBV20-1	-	TGCAGTGTGGGGGGGGCCTATGGCTACACCTTC	CSVGGAYGYTF
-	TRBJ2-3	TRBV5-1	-	TGCGCCAGCAGCTTGACGGGGGTCACAGATACGCAGTATTTT	CASSLTGVTDTQYF
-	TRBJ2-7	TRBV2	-	TGTGCCAGCAGCGTTCTCTACGAGCAGTACTTC	CASSVLYEQYF
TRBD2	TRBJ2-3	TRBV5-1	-	TGCGCCAGCAGCTTAGGGACTAGCGTAAACACAGATACGCAGTATTTT	CASSLGTSVNTDTQYF
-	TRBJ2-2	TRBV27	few	TGTGCCAGCAGTTTTGACAGGCCGAACACCGGGGAGCTGTTTTTT	CASSFDRPNTGELFF
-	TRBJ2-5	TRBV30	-	TGTGCCTGGTCCACTAGTACGACCCAGTACTTC	CAWSTSTTQYF
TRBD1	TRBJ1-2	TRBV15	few	TGTGCCACCAGCAGGACAGGGCTCTATGGCTACACCTTC	CATSRTGLYGYTF
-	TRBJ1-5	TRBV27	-	TGTGCCAGCAGTTTAAACAGGCAATCACGCCCCCAGCATTTT	CASSLNRQSRPQHF
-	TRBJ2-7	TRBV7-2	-	TGTGCCAGCAGCTCCCGGTCGGATGGGGCCGACGGTCGGTACGAGCAGTACTTC	CASSSRSDGADGRYEQYF
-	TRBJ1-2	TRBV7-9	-	TGTGCCAGCAGCCATCGAGACAGGAAGGATGGCTACACCTTC	CASSHRDRKDGYTF
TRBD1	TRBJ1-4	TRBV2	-	TGTGCCAGCAGTGGGACAGGGGCTAATGAAAAACTGTTTTTT	CASSGTGANEKLFF
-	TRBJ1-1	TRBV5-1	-	TGCGCCAGCAGCGAGTCTTTTGGCACTGAAGCTTTCTTT	CASSESFGTEAFF
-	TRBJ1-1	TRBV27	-	TGTGCCAGCGCCCTCCGAGGGGGAACTGAAGCTTTCTTT	CASALRGGTEAFF
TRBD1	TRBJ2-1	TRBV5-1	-	TGCGCCAGCAGCAGAGGGACAGGGATCGGAAACAATGAGCAGTTCTTC	CASSRGTGIGNNEQFF
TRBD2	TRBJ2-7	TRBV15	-	TGTGCCACCAGCAGATCCCGGGGGGGTGCCTCCTACGAGCAGTACTTC	CATSRSRGGASYEQYF
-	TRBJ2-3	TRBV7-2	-	TGTGCCAGCAGCTCCGGGGTCACAGATACGCAGTATTTT	CASSSGVTDTQYF
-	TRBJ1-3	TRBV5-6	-	TGTGCCAGCAGCTTTCGCTTTGGGCGGTACTCTGGAAACACCATATATTTT	CASSFRFGRYSGNTIYF
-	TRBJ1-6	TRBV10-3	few	TGTGCCATCAGCCTGACACCGTCAAATTCACCCCTCCACTTT	CAISLTPSNSPLHF
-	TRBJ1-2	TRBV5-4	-	TGTGCCAGCAGCAGCTGGGGGCCCTCTAACTATGGCTACACCTTC	CASSSWGPSNYGYTF
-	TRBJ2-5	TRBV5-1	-	TGCGCCAGCAGCACCCACCAAGAGACCCAGTACTTC	CASSTHQETQYF
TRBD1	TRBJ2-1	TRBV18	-	TGTGCCAGCTCACCCCCGGGACAGGAGCGCTCCTACAATGAGCAGTTCTTC	CASSPPGQERSYNEQFF
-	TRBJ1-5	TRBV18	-	TGTGCCAGCTCCCGCACTCCCCCAAGTAGCCATCAGCCCCAGCATTTT	CASSRTPPSSHQPQHF
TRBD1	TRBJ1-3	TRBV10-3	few	TGTGCCATAACTGACAGGGGTTCTGGAAACACCATATATTTT	CAITDRGSGNTIYF
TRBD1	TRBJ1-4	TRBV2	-	TGTGCCAGCACAAAACAGGGGCCTAGAGAAAAACTGTTTTTT	CASTKQGPREKLFF
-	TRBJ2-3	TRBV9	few	TGTGCCAGCAGCGTAGGGACAGTTAGCACAGATACGCAGTATTTT	CASSVGTVSTDTQYF
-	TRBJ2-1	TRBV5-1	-	TGCGCCAGCCACCAGGTCTCCTACAATGAGCAGTTCTTC	CASHQVSYNEQFF
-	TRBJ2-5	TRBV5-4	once	TGTGCCAGCAGCTTAGTGGGCGCGGTAGGGCCCCAAGAGACCCAGTACTTC	CASSLVGAVGPQETQYF
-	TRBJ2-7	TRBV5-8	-	TGTGCCAGCAGCTTGGGTGGACGGGGAACCTACGAGCAGTACTTC	CASSLGGRGTYEQYF
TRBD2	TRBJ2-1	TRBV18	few	TGTGCCAGCTCAACTTGGACTAGCGGGGGGCCGTCCTACAATGAGCAGTTCTTC	CASSTWTSGGPSYNEQFF
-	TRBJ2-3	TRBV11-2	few	TGTGCCAGCAGCTTAGATTGGGGGCACGGCACAGATACGCAGTATTTT	CASSLDWGHGTDTQYF
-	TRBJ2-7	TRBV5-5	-	TGTGCCAGCAGCTTTCAGACAGCCTCCTACGAGCAGTACTTC	CASSFQTASYEQYF
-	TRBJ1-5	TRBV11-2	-	TGTGCCAGCAGCTTAGAGGGAGGGCAGCCCCAGCATTTT	CASSLEGGQPQHF
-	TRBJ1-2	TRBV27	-	TGTGCCAGCAGTTTATTGAGGGAGGCTAACTATGGCTACACCTTC	CASSLLREANYGYTF
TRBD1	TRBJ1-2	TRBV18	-	TGTGCCAGCTCACTCCTCGGGGACAGCGATAACTATGGCTACACCTTC	CASSLLGDSDNYGYTF
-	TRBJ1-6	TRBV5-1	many	TGCGCCAGCAGCTTGGTAGGTTCACCCCTCCACTTT	CASSLVGSPLHF